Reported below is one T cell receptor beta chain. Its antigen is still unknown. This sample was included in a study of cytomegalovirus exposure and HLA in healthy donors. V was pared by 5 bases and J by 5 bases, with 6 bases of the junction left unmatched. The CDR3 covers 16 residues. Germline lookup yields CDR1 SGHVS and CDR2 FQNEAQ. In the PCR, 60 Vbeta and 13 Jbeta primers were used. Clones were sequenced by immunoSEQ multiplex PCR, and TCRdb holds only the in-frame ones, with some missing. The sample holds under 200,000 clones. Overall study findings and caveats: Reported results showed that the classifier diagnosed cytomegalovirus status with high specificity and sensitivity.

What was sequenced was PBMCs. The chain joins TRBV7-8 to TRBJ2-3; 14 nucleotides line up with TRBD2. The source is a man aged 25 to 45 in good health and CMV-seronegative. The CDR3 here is CASSGLAGGREDTQYF. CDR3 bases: TGTGCCAGCAGCGGACTAGCGGGGGGCCGGGAAGATACGCAGTATTTT.